This is a list of T cell receptor beta chains from one sample in a study of cytomegalovirus exposure and HLA in healthy donors. Some clones are missing from TCRdb's copy, which holds only in-frame ones; the method was immunoSEQ multiplex PCR. The sample includes some 150,000 clones, roughly 77% of them seen just once. Sample: PBMCs. The source of these receptors is a man aged 25 to 40 in good health and CMV-seropositive. CDR3s include the opening cysteine and the closing phenylalanine or tryptophan. D genes are given only for firm matches. The size entry is marked missing in some rows and otherwise reads once, few, many or a size class.

TRBJ2-1	NA	NA	TRBV11-1	17	TGTGCCAGCAGCTTAGTGAGGGCGGAGAGCTCCTACAATGAGCAGTTCTTC	CASSLVRAESSYNEQFF
TRBJ2-3	few	TRBD2	TRBV5-1	15	TGCGCCAGCAGCGGACTAGCGGGGGGCCCAGATACGCAGTATTTT	CASSGLAGGPDTQYF
TRBJ1-2	NA	TRBD1	TRBV10-3	14	TGTGCCATCAGTGAGCCGGACAGGGGTTATGGCTACACCTTC	CAISEPDRGYGYTF
TRBJ2-7	NA	TRBD1	TRBV2	12	TGTGCCAGCAAAGGGGACAGGGACGAGCAGTACTTC	CASKGDRDEQYF
TRBJ1-1	NA	NA	TRBV19	13	TGTGCCAGTAGTGTGGACCGGGGCACTGAAGCTTTCTTT	CASSVDRGTEAFF
TRBJ1-6	NA	NA	TRBV6-4	14	TGTGCCAGCAGTCTTGACAGGTTTAATTCACCCCTCCACTTT	CASSLDRFNSPLHF
TRBJ2-3	NA	TRBD2	TRBV9	16	TGTGCCAGCAGCCTTGGGACTAGCGGGGGAGCAGATACGCAGTATTTT	CASSLGTSGGADTQYF
TRBJ2-1	once	TRBD1	TRBV28	17	TGTGCCAGCAGTCTCGCCCGGGACAGGAGGAAATACAATGAGCAGTTCTTC	CASSLARDRRKYNEQFF
TRBJ1-5	NA	TRBD1	TRBV6-4	17	TGTGCCAGCAGTGACGAGACAGGGATAGTCAGCAATCAGCCCCAGCATTTT	CASSDETGIVSNQPQHF
TRBJ2-5	NA	NA	TRBV28	14	TGTGCCACCCTAACCAGGGAAAGCGGGGAGACCCAGTACTTC	CATLTRESGETQYF
TRBJ2-2	few	NA	TRBV7-3	13	TGTGCCAGCAGTACCGGGACTGTGGGGGAGCTGTTTTTT	CASSTGTVGELFF
TRBJ2-3	NA	NA	TRBV19	15	TGTGCCAGTAGTACACGACAGGAACTCACAGATACGCAGTATTTT	CASSTRQELTDTQYF
TRBJ2-5	NA	TRBD1	TRBV18	15	TGTGCCAGCTCACCACCGGGACAGGGGTCGGGGACCCAGTACTTC	CASSPPGQGSGTQYF
TRBJ2-7	few	NA	TRBV4-1	14	TGCGCCAGCAGCCAACAGGGTAAGCTCTACGAGCAGTACTTC	CASSQQGKLYEQYF
TRBJ1-2	NA	NA	TRBV29-1	12	TGCAGCGTTGACTTTGGCAACTATGGCTACACCTTC	CSVDFGNYGYTF
TRBJ2-1	NA	NA	TRBV6-7	18	TGTGCCAGCAGTTACAGGGGTAGTTGGGCATTTACACTCGATGAGCAGTTCTTC	CASSYRGSWAFTLDEQFF
TRBJ2-6	NA	NA	TRBV5-1	17	TGCGCCAGCAGCTTGGGAGGTTTTCTCTCTGGGGCCAACGTCCTGACTTTC	CASSLGGFLSGANVLTF
TRBJ2-7	NA	NA	TRBV29-1	12	TGCAGCGTTGAAGACAGGGGAAACGAGCAGTACTTC	CSVEDRGNEQYF
TRBJ2-7	NA	NA	TRBV7-8	14	TGTGCCAGCAGCTTAGTTATAGGGGTCTACGAGCAGTACTTC	CASSLVIGVYEQYF
TRBJ1-6	NA	TRBD1	TRBV7-6	15	TGTGCCAGCAGCCCGAACCAGGGGGGAAATTCACCCCTCCACTTT	CASSPNQGGNSPLHF
TRBJ2-3	NA	TRBD1	TRBV5-1	14	TGCGCCAGCAGCTCGGGGATGACAGGGGATACGCAGTATTTT	CASSSGMTGDTQYF
TRBJ1-4	NA	NA	TRBV7-9	14	TGTGCCAGCAGCCATGACAGTTTTAATGAAAAACTGTTTTTT	CASSHDSFNEKLFF
TRBJ2-7	many	NA	TRBV6-1	13	TGTGCCAGCACCAAAGGACAGTACTACGAGCAGTACTTC	CASTKGQYYEQYF
TRBJ1-2	NA	TRBD1	TRBV5-4	15	TGTGCCAGCAGCTTTGACAGGGTGGCCAACTATGGCTACACCTTC	CASSFDRVANYGYTF
TRBJ1-5	NA	TRBD1	TRBV27	14	TGTGCCAGCAGCCCGGACAGGGCAGTCCAGCCCCAGCATTTT	CASSPDRAVQPQHF
TRBJ1-1	once	NA	TRBV6-6	14	TGTGCCAGCAGCTACCGCACGGTGAACACTGAAGCTTTCTTT	CASSYRTVNTEAFF
TRBJ1-4	NA	TRBD1	TRBV7-8	14	TGTGCCAGCAGCTTTCACAGGGGGCGAGGAAAACTGTTTTTT	CASSFHRGRGKLFF
TRBJ1-1	NA	NA	TRBV18	14	TGTGCCAGCTCACCAGGGGGCTCAAACACTGAAGCTTTCTTT	CASSPGGSNTEAFF
TRBJ2-7	NA	TRBD1	TRBV4-1	15	TGCGCCAGCAGCCATACCACGGGACAGGCCTACGAGCAGTACTTC	CASSHTTGQAYEQYF
TRBJ2-2	NA	TRBD1	TRBV4-1	15	TGCGCCAGCAGCCAATGGGACAGGGGGACCGGGGAGCTGTTTTTT	CASSQWDRGTGELFF
TRBJ2-7	NA	NA	TRBV21-1	14	TGTGCCAGCAGCAATACGTACAGCTCCTACGAGCAGTACTTC	CASSNTYSSYEQYF
TRBJ2-1	NA	TRBD2	TRBV27	19	TGTGCCAGCAGACCCAGCGGGGGCCACACTCTGGTCCCCTACAATGAGCAGTTCTTC	CASRPSGGHTLVPYNEQFF
TRBJ2-1	NA	TRBD2	TRBV27	14	TGTGCCAGCCAACTAGCGGGGGGAGACAATGAGCAGTTCTTC	CASQLAGGDNEQFF
TRBJ1-1	NA	TRBD1	TRBV29-1	12	TGCAGCGTTGAGGGGACAGTCTCTGAAGCTTTCTTT	CSVEGTVSEAFF
TRBJ1-5	NA	TRBD1	TRBV7-9	15	TGTGCCAGCAGCTTAGGACAGGGACAGGGACAGCCCCAGCATTTT	CASSLGQGQGQPQHF
TRBJ2-7	NA	NA	TRBV28	13	TGTGCCAGCAGGGCGGGACAGACTTACGAGCAGTACTTC	CASRAGQTYEQYF
TRBJ2-2	NA	TRBD1	TRBV27	14	TGTGCCAGCAGTCAGACAGGGGTCACCGGGGAGCTGTTTTTT	CASSQTGVTGELFF
TRBJ2-1	NA	NA	TRBV25-1	14	TGTGCCAGCAGTGATCGGCTAGGGGGCAATGAGCAGTTCTTC	CASSDRLGGNEQFF
TRBJ1-1	NA	NA	TRBV5-6	15	TGTGCCAGCAGCTGGGGTCGGGGGGCAGGCACTGAAGCTTTCTTT	CASSWGRGAGTEAFF
TRBJ1-5	NA	NA	TRBV19	16	TGTGCCAGTAGTATAGGCAGACAGGCGAACAATCAGCCCCAGCATTTT	CASSIGRQANNQPQHF
TRBJ2-1	NA	TRBD2	TRBV6-6	16	TGTGCCAGCAGTTCCACTAGCGGGGGGGCGATCAATGAGCAGTTCTTC	CASSSTSGGAINEQFF
TRBJ1-2	NA	NA	TRBV7-9	14	TGTGCCAGCAGCTTAGCTACAGCTAACTATGGCTACACCTTC	CASSLATANYGYTF
TRBJ2-1	NA	TRBD2	TRBV28	16	TGTGCCAGCAGTTTATTTCTAGCGGGGGTCCGGGATGAGCAGTTCTTC	CASSLFLAGVRDEQFF
TRBJ2-5	NA	TRBD2	TRBV2	14	TGTGCCAGTTCAACTAGCGGGGGGAGAGAGACCCAGTACTTC	CASSTSGGRETQYF
TRBJ2-7	NA	NA	TRBV29-1	15	TGCAGCGTTCAAGGGGGGGAGGTCCCCTCCTACGAGCAGTACTTC	CSVQGGEVPSYEQYF
TRBJ1-6	few	NA	TRBV19	14	TGTGCCAGTAGTATACAGGGTACTTCTACACCCCTCCACTTT	CASSIQGTSTPLHF
TRBJ2-6	NA	NA	TRBV15	16	TGTGCCACCAGCAGAGATAAGACAGCCGGGGCCAACGTCCTGACTTTC	CATSRDKTAGANVLTF
TRBJ1-2	NA	NA	TRBV11-2	15	TGTGCCAGCAGCTTAGAGGTCGGGGCTAACTATGGCTACACCTTC	CASSLEVGANYGYTF
TRBJ2-7	once	TRBD1	TRBV29-1	13	TGCAGCGTAGGTGGACAGGGATCCTACGAGCAGTACTTC	CSVGGQGSYEQYF
TRBJ1-4	NA	NA	TRBV4-3	15	TGCGCCAGCAGCCAAGATCGGGGGGTGAATGAAAAACTGTTTTTT	CASSQDRGVNEKLFF
TRBJ1-2	once	TRBD1	TRBV2	15	TGTGCCAGCAGCCTGGTGGGGACAGGGGGCAAAGGCTACACCTTC	CASSLVGTGGKGYTF
TRBJ2-7	NA	TRBD1	TRBV5-1	16	TGCGCCAGCAGCGCCGGGACAGGGGGCCCCTCCTACGAGCAGTACTTC	CASSAGTGGPSYEQYF
TRBJ2-2	NA	TRBD1	TRBV5-1	15	TGCGCCAGCAGCTTGAGGACAGGAAACACCGGGGAGCTGTTTTTT	CASSLRTGNTGELFF
TRBJ1-1	few	NA	TRBV6-5	14	TGTGCCAGCACCCTAGGAGGGTTGAACACTGAAGCTTTCTTT	CASTLGGLNTEAFF
TRBJ2-7	many	NA	TRBV25-1	15	TGTGCCAGCAGTACAAAGGACAGTGGGGGCCCCGAGCAGTACTTC	CASSTKDSGGPEQYF
TRBJ1-1	few	NA	TRBV7-9	14	TGTGCCAGCAGCTTAGGGTCAGACTACACTGAAGCTTTCTTT	CASSLGSDYTEAFF
TRBJ2-1	once	TRBD2	TRBV18	15	TGTGCCAGCTCACCACCGCATAGCGGGGGGGCTGAGCAGTTCTTC	CASSPPHSGGAEQFF